The next 28 T cell receptor beta chains were all read from a single sample in a study of Graves' ophthalmopathy and Graves' hyperthyroidism. Investigators amplified TCR beta CDR3 regions from RNA transcripts. An opening RT-PCR round employed HTBI primers and preceded a second-round multiplex PCR. TCRdb re-analysed the multiplex PCR reads in MiXCR, keeping a single row per CDR3 protein. This table holds 400,000 to 450,000 distinct CDR3 sequences, roughly 20% found once. Sequencing was performed on peripheral blood. All receptors derive from a woman aged 18-29 years with stable Graves' hyperthyroidism.

This clonotype came up many times. The conserved closing phenylalanine or tryptophan is absent in this CDR3, likely reflecting a read error. The chain combines TRBV28 with TRBJ2-7; the D gene is possibly TRBD2 (6 bases). V was pared by 6 bases and J by 3 bases, with 12 bases between. The V gene's germline CDR1 is MDHEN and CDR2 SYDVKM. This CDR3 is built from 13 residues. Here the CDR3 reads CASSPGLFYEQYL. The CDR3 DNA is TGTGCCAGCAGCCCGGGACTGTTCTACGAGCAGTACCTC.

This clonotype was seen at least ten times. CDR3 coding DNA: TGTGCCAGCAGTTACGGACAGGGGGTAGACTATGGCTACACCTTC. Translating gives CASSYGQGVDYGYTF. The chain carries TRBV12-3 or TRBV12-4 and TRBJ1-2; the match to TRBD1 covers 10 bases. With 4 bases clipped from V and 3 bases from J, the junction kept 5 bases outside the gene matches. This CDR3 comprises 15 residues.

The V call is TRBV30, the J call TRBJ2-2; no definite D call. The ends were cut back, 2 bases at V and 8 bases at J, with 9 bases in the middle. CDR3 length: 12 residues. CDR1 is GTSNPN, CDR2 SVGIG, per germline (reference sequence). CDR3 loop: CAWSPTTGELFF. CDR3 DNA: TGTGCCTGGAGTCCTACTACTGGGGAGCTGTTTTTT.

This clonotype came up many times. The V gene is TRBV6-2 or TRBV6-3, the J gene TRBJ2-5; D is unresolved. The CDR3 loop spans 13 amino acids. V lost 2 bases and J lost 7, with 11 bases in between. The germline CDR1 and CDR2 sequences are MNHEY and SVGEGT. The CDR3 is CASSYTDSWTQYF. The CDR3 DNA reads TGTGCCAGCAGTTACACAGATTCTTGGACCCAGTACTTC.

A word on this clonotype: A much larger clone lies one base from this, so it may be a read error. This rearrangement joins TRBV20-1 to TRBJ2-7; D may be TRBD1 (6 bases). The CDR3 extends over 15 amino acids. The V and J ends lost 1 base and 1 base respectively, with 14 bases between them. Germline V lookup: CDR1 DFQATT, CDR2 SNEGSKA (reference sequence). The DNA for the CDR3 is TGCAGTGCTAGAGGTAGCACAGGGAGTTCCTACGAGCAGTACTTC. It yields the protein CSARGSTGSSYEQYF.

This clonotype came up many times. The chain couples TRBV20-1 to TRBJ2-7; tentatively, D is TRBD2 (6 bases). This CDR3 spans 16 amino acids. The V and J ends lost 1 base and 1 base respectively, with 17 bases between them. The V gene's germline CDR1 is DFQATT and CDR2 SNEGSKA (reference sequence). The DNA for the CDR3 is TGCAGTGCTAGAGGTCCTAGCGACCGACTATCCTACGAGCAGTACTTC. This codes for CSARGPSDRLSYEQYF.

This chain connects TRBV11-2 to TRBJ1-1, with TRBD1 matching over 8 bases. With V trimmed by 5 bases and J by 3 bases, 11 bases remained unmatched. The CDR3 sequence is 16 residues long. Germline-derived CDR1 and CDR2 are SGHAT and FQNNGV. The CDR3 DNA follows: TGTGCCAGCAGCCGACAGGGGAGAGGGCTTGACACTGAAGCTTTCTTT. This gives the protein CASSRQGRGLDTEAFF.

This clonotype was counted ten times or more. The chain carries TRBV29-1 and TRBJ2-7; 8 bases agree with TRBD1. Germline V gives CDR1 SQVTM, CDR2 ANQGSEA. The V and J ends lost 2 bases and 2 bases, in that order; junction bases with no gene match: 11. The CDR3 extends over 16 amino acids. The CDR3 nucleotides are TGCAGCGTTGAAACCCCAGGACAGGGACCTCCCTACGAGCAGTACTTC. This gives the protein CSVETPGQGPPYEQYF.

This clonotype was counted many times. V usage is TRBV28 and J usage is TRBJ1-2; D might be TRBD1 (5 bases). V was cut by 6 bases and J by 4 bases, with 15 bases left in between. Per the germline V gene, CDR1 is MDHEN and CDR2 is SYDVKM. The CDR3 totals 14 residues. CDR3 nucleotide sequence: TGTGCCAGCAGCCTAGGGGCAGGGACCTATGGCTACACCTTC. It specifies CASSLGAGTYGYTF.

This clonotype was detected many times. V gene TRBV12-3 or TRBV12-4 combines with J gene TRBJ2-7; no clear D. The V end was cut by 5 bases, the J end by 2 bases, with 10 bases between. The CDR3 totals 13 residues. In DNA form, the CDR3 reads TGTGCCAGCAGTCGCGACTGGCCCTACGAGCAGTACTTC. Residues: CASSRDWPYEQYF.

This clonotype was seen many times. This sequence joins TRBV12-3 or TRBV12-4 and TRBJ1-2; 8 bases line up with TRBD1. The CDR3 sequence is 18 residues long. Losses at the gene ends were 1 base for V and 7 bases for J; bases not matched to a gene: 17. CDR3 in amino acids: CASSLGAGIRGRTGGYTF. CDR3 bases: TGTGCCAGCAGTTTAGGAGCAGGTATCAGGGGGCGTACTGGTGGCTACACCTTC.

The CDR3 nucleotides are TGTGCCAGCAGTTTAGAAGGGAACCCCGAACTCGGGGAGCAGTACTTC. It specifies CASSLEGNPELGEQYF. The chain combines TRBV12-3 or TRBV12-4 with TRBJ2-7; D unresolved. CDR3 length: 16 amino acids. Trimming stripped 1 base from V and 7 bases from J, with 20 bases between.

This chain links TRBV6-1 with TRBJ2-2, with D maybe TRBD1 (5 bases). Germline CDR1 is MNHNS and CDR2 is SASEGT. Deletions cut 2 bases from V and 5 bases from J, with 6 bases between. The CDR3 is made up of 13 amino acids. The CDR3 here is CASSEKGTGELFF. The DNA for the CDR3 is TGTGCCAGCAGTGAAAAGGGGACCGGGGAGCTGTTTTTT.

V usage is TRBV4-1 and J usage is TRBJ2-5; 8 nucleotides align to TRBD1. Trimming removed 1 base from V and 6 bases from J; junction bases left unmatched: 4. This CDR3 spans 14 amino acids. Germline CDR1 MGHRA, CDR2 YSYEKL. The CDR3, as DNA: TGCGCCAGCAGCCAAGTTCAGGGGGCCCAGACCCAGTACTTC. This encodes CASSQVQGAQTQYF.

A single count supports this clonotype. No conserved phenylalanine or tryptophan is present at the end of the CDR3, so a read error is the likely explanation. The genes are TRBV6-4 and TRBJ1-1; D may be TRBD1 (5 bases). Germline V gene sequence: CDR1 MRHNA, CDR2 SNTAGT. This CDR3 is 13 amino acids long. Trimming cost V 2 bases and J 6 bases, with 10 bases left between them. The CDR3 DNA reads TGTGCCAGCAGTGACGACAGTATAGCTGAAGCTTTCTTG. Translated, it gives CASSDDSIAEAFL.

This clonotype showed up many times. V and J are TRBV20-1 and TRBJ2-3, with D tentatively TRBD1 (8 bases). Germline CDR1 is DFQATT and CDR2 is SNEGSKA (reference sequence). V lost 4 bases and J 2 bases, leaving 16 bases between the germline ends. The CDR3 runs to 15 residues. The CDR3 bases are TGCAGTGCTACGACAGGGGAGGGGGACACAGATACGCAGTATTTT. Its protein is CSATTGEGDTDTQYF.

This clonotype was counted a single time. The junction departs from germline at one end; a sequencing error may be responsible. V usage is TRBV27 and J usage is TRBJ1-1; D call uncertain. This CDR3 is built from 13 residues. Germline lookup yields CDR1 MNHEY and CDR2 SMNVEV (reference sequence). The CDR3 region is CASIGSQNTDAFF. In nucleotides, the CDR3 is TGTGCCAGCATAGGATCTCAGAACACTGATGCTTTCTTT.

This clonotype occurred many times. The chain combines TRBV12-3 or TRBV12-4 with TRBJ2-7, with TRBD1 matching 9 bases. The CDR3 sequence is 14 residues long. The ends lost 7 bases at V and 7 bases at J; junction bases unmatched: 11. CDR3 protein: CASKQDRGVREQYF. The DNA of the CDR3 is TGTGCCAGCAAACAGGACAGGGGAGTTCGTGAGCAGTACTTC.

This clonotype was seen at least ten times. The chain has TRBV3-1 and TRBJ1-2, with D perhaps matching TRBD1 (6 bases). V lost 3 bases and J lost 4, with 18 bases in between. The CDR3 is made up of 16 amino acids. Germline CDR1 is LGHDT and CDR2 is YNNKEL (reference sequence). CDR3 bases: TGTGCCAGCAGCCAGACGATTGACAGGTACTCCTATGGCTACACCTTC. Translation: CASSQTIDRYSYGYTF.

V is TRBV15 and J is TRBJ1-5; TRBD1 agrees at 10 bases. Trimming cost V 3 bases and J 2 bases; bases outside gene matches: 7. Looked up from germline, CDR1 is LNHNV and CDR2 is YYDKDF (reference sequence). The CDR3 loop spans 17 amino acids. The DNA of the CDR3 is TGTGCCACCAGCAGCCGACAGGGGGCAAGGGGCAATCAGCCCCAGCATTTT. This encodes CATSSRQGARGNQPQHF. Filled out from reference TRBV15 and TRBJ1-5, the complete variable domain reads DAMVIQNPRYQVTQFGKPVTLSCSQTLNHNVMYWYQQKSSQAPKLLFHYYDKDFNNEADTPDNFQSRRPNTSFCFLDIRSPGLGDTAMYLCATSSRQGARGNQPQHFGDGTRLSIL.

This clonotype occurred many times. This rearrangement joins TRBV28 to TRBJ2-7; either TRBD1 or TRBD2 may fit D (5 bases each). The germline V and J ends were trimmed by 2 bases and 7 bases, with 9 bases remaining between them. The germline CDR1 and CDR2 sequences are MDHEN and SYDVKM. CDR3 length: 12 residues. The CDR3 coding sequence is TGTGCCAGCAGTTTACCGGGGCCTGAGCAGTACTTC. Translated: CASSLPGPEQYF.

This clonotype came up many times. The chain couples TRBV12-3 or TRBV12-4 to TRBJ2-7; D remains ambiguous. The CDR3 has 12 residues. V was pared by 6 bases and J by 3 bases, with 9 bases between. CDR3 protein: CASSLQGYEQYF. The CDR3 DNA reads as TGTGCCAGCAGCTTGCAAGGCTACGAGCAGTACTTC.

The DNA of the CDR3 is TGCGCCAGCAGTGAGAGGGGGGGCGACGAGCAGTACTTC. It yields the protein CASSERGGDEQYF. The chain uses TRBV10-1 and TRBJ2-7; possibly TRBD2 for D (7 bases). Between the trimmed V and J ends, which lost 2 bases and 5 bases, there was a span of 10 bases. Germline V lookup: CDR1 WNHNN, CDR2 SYGVQD (reference sequence). CDR3 length: 13 residues.

The chain combines TRBV28 with TRBJ2-7, with a tentative D call TRBD1 (6 bases). This CDR3 spans 14 amino acids. The germline gives CDR1 MDHEN, CDR2 SYDVKM. V was clipped by 3 bases and J by 2 bases, with 11 bases between them. CDR3 sequence (DNA): TGTGCCAGCAGTTTCCAGGGGTTAGCCTACGAGCAGTACTTC. It encodes CASSFQGLAYEQYF.

The genes are TRBV20-1 and TRBJ1-1; D is undetermined. CDR1 DFQATT and CDR2 SNEGSKA come from the germline V gene (reference sequence). This CDR3 spans 17 amino acids. Trimming removed 3 bases at V and 0 bases at J, with 20 bases between. CDR3: CSARPRPPTRMNTEAFF. The CDR3 DNA reads TGCAGTGCTAGGCCAAGACCCCCGACCCGAATGAACACTGAAGCTTTCTTT.

This clonotype was detected ten times or more. This chain joins TRBV4-1 and TRBJ1-2; D not resolved. Germline V CDR1 and CDR2: MGHRA, YSYEKL. CDR3 length equals 18 residues. V dropped 0 bases and J dropped 1 base, with 18 bases sitting between them. CDR3 in amino acids: CASSQDLRAAGHNYGYTF. DNA for the CDR3: TGCGCCAGCAGCCAAGATCTCCGGGCTGCTGGTCATAACTATGGCTACACCTTC.

The chain joins TRBV12-3 or TRBV12-4 to TRBJ2-7; no clear D gene. The CDR3 extends over 13 amino acids. V shed 3 bases and J shed 5 bases, with 11 bases lying between them. CDR3 nucleotides: TGTGCCAGCAGTTTGGGCATTAGCAACGAGCAGTACTTC. Amino acids: CASSLGISNEQYF.

The chain joins TRBV6-5 to TRBJ2-5; 9 nucleotides line up with TRBD1. Germline lookup yields CDR1 MNHEY and CDR2 SVGAGI. Unmatched junction bases numbered 8, after V lost 1 base and J lost 5 bases. This CDR3 spans 16 amino acids. CDR3 DNA: TGTGCCAGCAGTTACTACGCGGGACAGGGTGAGGAGACCCAGTACTTC. This encodes CASSYYAGQGEETQYF.